A single sample gave rise to the 15 T cell receptor beta chains below, sequenced in a study of patients and donors after allogeneic stem cell transplantation. TCRdb analysed the RT-PCR reads with MiXCR anew, one entry per CDR3 protein. Among over 350,000 distinct CDR3 sequences, under 20% were seen once, and the ten largest hold roughly 7%. Sequencing was done on a sample of blood, either unsorted or a sorted T cell fraction (not recorded which). The source is a human donor who was either an allogeneic HSCT recipient or a stem cell or donor lymphocyte infusion donor (not recorded which). It is not recorded whose cells these are; they may come from a transplant donor.

The V and J genes are TRBV3-1 and TRBJ1-2; the match to TRBD1 covers 9 bases. The CDR3 extends over 14 amino acids. Germline lookup yields CDR1 LGHDT and CDR2 YNNKEL (reference sequence). The ends lost 4 bases at V and 4 bases at J; junction bases unmatched: 4. CDR3: CASSLEDRGYGYTF. CDR3 DNA: TGTGCCAGCAGCCTAGAGGACAGGGGCTATGGCTACACCTTC.

The chain links TRBV20-1 to TRBJ2-5; D ambiguous. Germline assignment: CDR1 DFQATT and CDR2 SNEGSKA (reference sequence). The CDR3 spans 11 residues. With 5 bases removed from V and 5 bases from J, the gap between germline ends came to 9 bases. In DNA form, the CDR3 reads TGCAGTGCTCTGCCCCATGAGACCCAGTACTTC. Its translation is CSALPHETQYF.

The chain uses TRBV3-1 and TRBJ1-5; D gene ambiguous. Germline assignment: CDR1 LGHDT and CDR2 YNNKEL (reference sequence). Trimming removed 6 bases at V and 6 bases at J, with 12 bases between. The CDR3 has 13 residues. CDR3 sequence reads: CASSSGPGQPQHF. The CDR3 nucleotides read TGTGCCAGCAGTAGTGGGCCCGGTCAGCCCCAGCATTTT.

This clonotype has more than one count but fewer than ten. V and J are TRBV6-1 and TRBJ1-6; 7 nucleotides match TRBD1. The trim removed 6 bases at V and 7 bases at J, leaving 9 bases unmatched. The CDR3 consists of 15 residues. In germline, CDR1 is MNHNS, CDR2 SASEGT. The CDR3 here is CASRTLQGYNSPLHF. In DNA, the CDR3 is TGTGCCAGCAGAACACTACAGGGGTACAATTCACCCCTCCACTTT.

The rearrangement links TRBV6-5 to TRBJ1-1, with a weak D call TRBD1 (5 bases). The ends were cut back, 2 bases at V and 3 bases at J, with 13 bases in the middle. CDR1 MNHEY and CDR2 SVGAGI come from the germline V gene. The CDR3 has 15 residues. The CDR3 spells CASSYLRGGDTEAFF. Written as DNA, the CDR3 is TGTGCCAGCAGTTACCTCCGGGGGGGGGACACTGAAGCTTTCTTT.

This clonotype was recorded a few times. The rearrangement links TRBV7-2 to TRBJ1-1; possibly TRBD1 for D (5 bases). The CDR3 loop spans 15 amino acids. The V and J ends lost 5 bases and 8 bases respectively, with 21 bases between them. Germline CDR1 and CDR2: SGHTA and FQGNSA. CDR3 nucleotides: TGTGCCAGCAGCCCCCCCGATGGGCTACGGGGGGAAGCTTTCTTT. Amino acid sequence: CASSPPDGLRGEAFF.

This clonotype was counted between two and nine times. The chain couples TRBV12-5 to TRBJ2-2; perhaps TRBD1 as D (6 bases). The CDR3 sequence is 15 residues long. Deletions cut 9 bases from V and 0 bases from J, with 14 bases between. The germline gives CDR1 LGHNT, CDR2 FRNRAP. The CDR3 protein is CASRGDTANTGELFF. In DNA form, the CDR3 reads TGTGCTAGCCGAGGGGACACCGCGAACACCGGGGAGCTGTTTTTT.

This clonotype turned up a few times. The chain carries TRBV4-1 and TRBJ2-1; TRBD2 matches at 9 bases. V lost 1 base to trimming and J lost 9 bases; unmatched junction nucleotides: 19. There are 19 residues in the CDR3. CDR1 is MGHRA, CDR2 YSYEKL, per germline. The CDR3 DNA reads as TGCGCCAGCAGCCAAGGGAGGGCCCTAGCGGGAACCACCCAGAGTGAGCAGTTCTTC. This encodes CASSQGRALAGTTQSEQFF.

This chain links TRBV6-5 with TRBJ2-2; the match to TRBD2 covers 7 bases. The CDR3 is 15 amino acids. The J segment lost 1 base and the V segment lost 2 bases, leaving 1 base of the junction unmatched. Looked up from germline, CDR1 is MNHEY and CDR2 is SVGAGI. CDR3 loop: CASSYGLENTGELFF. The CDR3 DNA reads as TGTGCCAGCAGTTACGGACTAGAGAACACCGGGGAGCTGTTTTTT.

V gene TRBV24-1 combines with J gene TRBJ2-2; D is perhaps TRBD2 (6 bases). The CDR3 runs to 13 residues. Trimming cost V 9 bases and J 3 bases, with 10 bases left between them. Germline CDR1 and CDR2: KGHDR and SFDVKD. The CDR3 sequence is CATGGGDTGELFF. The CDR3 DNA reads as TGTGCCACCGGGGGAGGCGACACCGGGGAGCTGTTTTTT.

This clonotype was picked up a small number of times. V and J are TRBV6-2 or TRBV6-3 and TRBJ2-5; a possible D gene is TRBD1 (6 bases). The V gene lost 5 bases and the J gene lost 7 bases, with 14 bases spanning the gap. Per the germline V gene, CDR1 is MNHEY and CDR2 is SVGEGT. The CDR3 length is 13 residues. Written as DNA, the CDR3 is TGTGCCAGCAGTCGAGGGACATCTGCGACCCAGTACTTC. It codes for CASSRGTSATQYF.

This clonotype has just a few counts. The rearrangement uses TRBV5-6 and TRBJ2-7, with D uncertain. The CDR3 is 14 residues long. The V end lost 5 bases, the J end lost 3 bases, and 15 bases lay between the germline ends. Germline V gene sequence: CDR1 SGHDT, CDR2 YYEEEE. In DNA form, the CDR3 reads TGTGCCAGCAGTCGTGTGGGGTCTAACTACGAGCAGTACTTC. This translates into CASSRVGSNYEQYF.

The chain recombines TRBV9 with TRBJ1-2; D is possibly TRBD1 (5 bases). The V and J ends lost 2 bases and 1 base respectively, with 21 bases between them. Germline CDR1 is SGDLS and CDR2 is YYNGEE. The CDR3 runs to 18 residues. The CDR3 region is CASSVLPSRGHVNYGYTF. The CDR3 nucleotides are TGTGCCAGCAGCGTTCTGCCTTCGAGAGGACACGTTAACTATGGCTACACCTTC.

The V gene is TRBV15, the J gene TRBJ2-7, with a tentative D call TRBD2 (5 bases). Germline V lookup: CDR1 LNHNV, CDR2 YYDKDF (reference sequence). The ends were cut back, 7 bases at V and 2 bases at J, with 15 bases in the middle. This CDR3 is built from 14 residues. The CDR3 loop reads CATNTREFPYEQYF. CDR3 DNA: TGTGCCACCAACACCCGGGAATTCCCCTACGAGCAGTACTTC.

This clonotype was observed once. The chain combines TRBV28 with TRBJ2-1, with 14 bases identical to TRBD2. The germline gives CDR1 MDHEN, CDR2 SYDVKM. The J segment lost 2 bases and the V segment lost 5 bases, leaving 8 bases of the junction unmatched. The CDR3 has 18 amino acids. CDR3 protein: CASSPWTSGRKAYNEQFF. CDR3 coding DNA: TGTGCCAGCAGTCCCTGGACTAGCGGGAGGAAAGCCTACAATGAGCAGTTCTTC.